This T cell receptor beta chain was identified during a study of blood T cell repertoires in COVID-19. Across the whole study: COVID-19 samples from acute and convalescent phases originated in the United States, Italy and Spain. The cDNA or gDNA used as material had been derived from T cells, B-cell-depleted T cells, or PBMCs.

Original handling: Amplification with reference gene primers provided the estimates of nucleated cell counts. Clones were read by immunoSEQ multiplex PCR, and TCRdb kept only the in-frame ones, dropping some. The V and J calls and clone size are taken from that table; D and trimming were inferred from the DNA. Counted here are around 100,000 clones, approximately 91% occurring once; the ten biggest clones make up less than 2.5%. Trimming cost V 0 bases and J 5 bases, with 5 bases left between them. The V gene's germline CDR1 is SGDLS and CDR2 YYNGEE. The CDR3 has 13 amino acids. Sequenced input: peripheral blood. The sequence derives from a man aged 50-59 years with active COVID-19. This chain uses TRBV9 with TRBJ1-4; D not resolved. In DNA form, the CDR3 reads TGTGCCAGCAGCGTAGACTGGAATGAAAAACTGTTTTTT. Its translation: CASSVDWNEKLFF.